Each of the 26 T cell receptor beta chains below was sequenced from the same sample in a study of technical replicates of blood from several donors. Measured with immunoSEQ multiplex PCR; TCRdb has only the in-frame clones, and not every one. The repertoire holds some 54,000 clones, with 85% to 95% as singletons. Input material: PBMCs. Source of these receptors: a human donor in good health. Some clones in this sample may be carry-over from other donors' samples.

The chain carries TRBV25-1 and TRBJ2-6; D not resolved. Germline loops: CDR1 MGHDK, CDR2 SYGVNS. The CDR3 runs 16 residues. V dropped 4 bases and J dropped 0 bases, with 10 bases sitting between them. This CDR3 is CASSARLRSGANVLTF. DNA for the CDR3: TGTGCCAGCAGTGCTCGACTGCGCTCTGGGGCCAACGTCCTGACTTTC.

V is TRBV9 and J is TRBJ1-6; D not certain. Trimming pared 3 bases from V and 7 bases from J, leaving 14 bases between. CDR1 and CDR2 from the germline V gene are SGDLS and YYNGEE. The CDR3 is 15 amino acids. The CDR3 region has the DNA TGTGCCAGCAGCGAGCCCCCCGGAGGGAATTCACCCCTCCACTTT. It specifies CASSEPPGGNSPLHF.

This chain joins TRBV5-6 and TRBJ2-5; D unclear. From germline, CDR1 is SGHDT and CDR2 YYEEEE. Trimming shortened V by 5 bases and J by 1 base, and 12 bases separated the two germline ends. CDR3 length equals 14 residues. The CDR3 loop reads CASSQMSGQETQYF. In DNA, the CDR3 is TGTGCCAGCAGTCAGATGTCGGGCCAAGAGACCCAGTACTTC.

The genes are TRBV29-1 and TRBJ2-7; maybe TRBD2 (5 bases). Germline V lookup: CDR1 SQVTM, CDR2 ANQGSEA. The V end lost 6 bases, the J end lost 4 bases, and 10 bases lay between the germline ends. The CDR3 has 11 residues. The CDR3 region is CSVADGYEQYF. For the CDR3, the DNA is TGCAGCGTAGCGGACGGGTACGAGCAGTACTTC.

This clone was recorded once. The chain links TRBV7-8 to TRBJ1-6; no firm D call. The CDR3 sequence is 16 residues long. Germline V lookup: CDR1 SGHVS, CDR2 FQNEAQ. V was cut by 0 bases and J by 0 bases, with 6 bases left in between. In DNA, the CDR3 is TGTGCCAGCAGCTTAGCGTCCAGCTCCTATAATTCACCCCTCCACTTT. The encoded protein is CASSLASSSYNSPLHF.

The genes are TRBV6-1 and TRBJ2-4, with 10 bases lining up with TRBD2. J lost 0 bases, V lost 4 bases, and 6 bases had no gene match. The CDR3 contains 17 residues. CDR1 and CDR2 from the germline V gene are MNHNS and SASEGT. The chain's CDR3 is CASSAQREGLAKNIQYF. CDR3 bases: TGTGCCAGCAGTGCCCAGCGGGAGGGCCTAGCCAAAAACATTCAGTACTTC.

The count of this clone is one. The chain links TRBV7-2 to TRBJ1-3; 7 bases are a match to TRBD1. Germline lookup yields CDR1 SGHTA and CDR2 FQGNSA. CDR3 length: 16 residues. V was clipped by 5 bases and J by 0 bases; unmatched bases: 7. The CDR3 loop reads CASSPGQLNSGNTIYF. The DNA of the CDR3 is TGTGCCAGCAGCCCGGGACAGCTTAACTCTGGAAACACCATATATTTT.

The chain links TRBV6-5 to TRBJ2-7, with a weak D call TRBD2 (6 bases). V gave up 2 bases and J gave up 4 bases, with 9 bases separating them. The length of the CDR3 is 13 residues. Per the germline V gene, CDR1 is MNHEY and CDR2 is SVGAGI. CDR3 sequence: CASSYGRGYEQYF. The DNA for the CDR3 is TGTGCCAGCAGTTACGGGCGGGGTTACGAGCAGTACTTC.

The chain links TRBV29-1 to TRBJ2-1; the match to TRBD1 covers 8 bases. This CDR3 has 14 amino acids. Per the germline V gene, CDR1 is SQVTM and CDR2 is ANQGSEA. Trimming took 2 bases from V and 7 from J; bases not matched to a gene: 7. The CDR3 nucleotides read TGCAGCGTTGAATTCCGGGACAGGAGAAATGAGCAGTTCTTC. It specifies CSVEFRDRRNEQFF.

This chain links TRBV6-1 with TRBJ2-1, with D possibly being TRBD1 (5 bases). V was shortened by 3 bases and J by 10 bases, with 22 bases between the two germline ends. Looked up from germline, CDR1 is MNHNS and CDR2 is SASEGT. The CDR3 spans 16 residues. CDR3 residues: CASSDHFRQGKYEQFF. The DNA of the CDR3 is TGTGCCAGCAGTGACCATTTTCGGCAGGGAAAATACGAGCAGTTCTTC.

The chain is built from TRBV15 and TRBJ1-1, with 7 bases aligning to TRBD1. Per germline, CDR1 LNHNV and CDR2 YYDKDF (reference sequence). The junction had 6 bases not matched to a gene; V was cut back by 0 bases and J by 5 bases. The CDR3 loop spans 15 amino acids. In DNA form, the CDR3 reads TGTGCCACCAGCAGAGACACAGGGGTCGGGACTGAAGCTTTCTTT. This encodes CATSRDTGVGTEAFF.

The rearrangement joins TRBV2 to TRBJ1-4; TRBD1 matches at 7 bases. Trimming took 7 bases from V and 4 from J; bases not matched to a gene: 6. The germline V gene encodes CDR1 SNHLY and CDR2 FYNNEI. The CDR3 runs to 14 residues. The CDR3 loop is CASTLRGVNEKLFF. For the CDR3, the DNA is TGTGCCAGCACCCTCAGGGGGGTTAATGAAAAACTGTTTTTT.

The rearrangement links TRBV7-9 to TRBJ1-4; 9 positions agree with TRBD1. The trim removed 5 bases at V and 6 bases at J, leaving 10 bases unmatched. The CDR3 is 16 amino acids. From germline, CDR1 is SEHNR and CDR2 FQNEAQ (reference sequence). The chain's CDR3 is CASSPLPGQGYEKLFF. The CDR3 DNA reads as TGTGCCAGCAGCCCCCTCCCGGGACAGGGATATGAAAAACTGTTTTTT. The full variable domain, its missing parts supplied by reference TRBV7-9 and TRBJ1-4, is DTGVSQNPRHKITKRGQNVTFRCDPISEHNRLYWYRQTLGQGPEFLTYFQNEAQLEKSRLLSDRFSAERPKGSFSTLEIQRTEQGDSAMYLCASSPLPGQGYEKLFFGSGTQLSVL.

The chain recombines TRBV9 with TRBJ2-2; 10 bases line up with TRBD2. V trimming: 3 bases; J trimming: 2 bases; junction bases outside the gene matches: 1. CDR3 length: 15 amino acids. Germline V CDR1 and CDR2: SGDLS, YYNGEE. This CDR3 is CASSGTSGNTGELFF. The CDR3 DNA reads as TGTGCCAGCAGCGGGACTAGCGGTAACACCGGGGAGCTGTTTTTT.

This chain's CDR3 is CASSQDFSGGVNEQFF. DNA for the CDR3: TGCGCCAGCAGCCAAGACTTTAGCGGGGGGGTCAATGAGCAGTTCTTC. The chain couples TRBV4-3 to TRBJ2-1, with TRBD2 identical over 11 bases. The CDR3 runs 16 residues. The V gene end was trimmed by 0 bases and the J gene end by 6 bases; junction bases not matched to a gene: 4. CDR1 is LGHNA, CDR2 YSLEER, per germline.

This clone was picked up one time. V usage is TRBV6-5 and J usage is TRBJ1-1; D is unresolved. This CDR3 region has 11 residues. V was shortened by 2 bases and J by 11 bases, with 9 bases between the two germline ends. Germline V lookup: CDR1 MNHEY, CDR2 SVGAGI. The CDR3 region has the DNA TGTGCCAGCAGTTACGCGGGTTTGGCTTTCTTT. Its translation: CASSYAGLAFF.

Only one count was recorded for this clone. The rearrangement uses TRBV21-1 and TRBJ2-7; the DNA was not used to check the table's D call, TRBD2. TRBV21-1 is an annotated pseudogene. The CDR3 runs 15 residues. This CDR3 reads CASSKVISGSSEQYF. The CDR3 DNA follows: TGTGCCAGCAGCAAAGTTATCTCCGGGTCCTCCGAGCAGTACTTC.

This sequence joins TRBV6-4 and TRBJ2-3; 10 positions agree with TRBD2. Germline CDR1 reads MRHNA; CDR2 reads SNTAGT. The CDR3 has 16 residues. V dropped 0 bases and J dropped 3; count of bases not matched to a gene: 3. The CDR3 coding sequence is TGTGCCAGCAGTGACTCCGTAGCGGGGGGAACAGATACGCAGTATTTT. It encodes CASSDSVAGGTDTQYF.

The V gene is TRBV6-6, the J gene TRBJ2-1, with D unresolved. CDR3 length: 14 residues. CDR1 and CDR2 from the germline V gene are MNHNY and SVGAGI (reference sequence). With 4 bases removed from V and 0 bases from J, the gap between germline ends came to 7 bases. The CDR3 here is CASSFRSSYNEQFF. Written as DNA, the CDR3 is TGTGCCAGCAGTTTCCGCAGCTCCTACAATGAGCAGTTCTTC.

The rearrangement joins TRBV4-3 to TRBJ1-2; possibly TRBD1 for D (6 bases). Trimming shortened V by 5 bases and J by 4 bases, and 17 bases separated the two germline ends. Germline CDR1 reads LGHNA; CDR2 reads YSLEER. CDR3 length equals 15 residues. This CDR3 is CASSTRGGVGYGYTF. CDR3 nucleotide sequence: TGCGCCAGCAGCACTAGAGGGGGGGTCGGCTATGGCTACACCTTC.

This clone was seen once. The genes are TRBV6-5 and TRBJ1-2, with unresolved D. The germline V gene encodes CDR1 MNHEY and CDR2 SVGAGI. The CDR3 covers 11 residues. Trimming left V 8 bases short and J 2 bases short, with 6 bases between. The CDR3 nucleotides are TGTGCCAGCGGGCCCAACTATGGCTACACCTTC. Translating gives CASGPNYGYTF.

CDR3 residues: CASSPTGGQRNEQFF. In DNA form, the CDR3 reads TGTGCCAGCAGTCCTACAGGGGGTCAAAGGAATGAGCAGTTCTTC. The V call is TRBV2, the J call TRBJ2-1; TRBD1 matches at 8 bases. Germline V CDR1 and CDR2: SNHLY, FYNNEI. V gave up 5 bases and J gave up 7 bases; unmatched junction bases: 10. The CDR3 length is 15 residues.

The chain has TRBV10-1 and TRBJ1-5, with 9 bases matching TRBD1. J was trimmed by 3 bases and V by 10 bases; bases with no gene match: 7. This CDR3 comprises 14 residues. Germline V gives CDR1 WNHNN, CDR2 SYGVQD (reference sequence). The CDR3 DNA follows: TGCGCCAACCTCCGGGACAGGGACAATCAGCCCCAGCATTTT. Its protein product is CANLRDRDNQPQHF.

This clone was detected a few times. The genes are TRBV7-8 and TRBJ1-4; unclear D gene. Between the trimmed V and J ends, which lost 2 bases and 3 bases, there was a span of 10 bases. The CDR3 runs 15 residues. Germline CDR1 reads SGHVS; CDR2 reads FQNEAQ. The CDR3 loop reads CASSLNRGANEKLFF. CDR3 DNA: TGTGCCAGCAGCTTAAATCGGGGAGCTAATGAAAAACTGTTTTTT.

On this clone: Mismatch with germline at one junction end may stem from a read error. The chain uses TRBV20-1 and TRBJ2-7, with TRBD1 matching over 10 bases. Germline lookup yields CDR1 DFQATT and CDR2 SNEGSKA (reference sequence). The CDR3 is made up of 8 amino acids. The CDR3 region is CSAQDRGF. CDR3 DNA: TGCAGTGCTCAGGACAGGGGGTTC.

This clone is termed medium-sized. V and J are TRBV13 and TRBJ2-1; 10 nucleotides line up with TRBD2. CDR1 is PRHDT and CDR2 is FYEKMQ in the germline V gene (reference sequence). The CDR3 sequence is 19 residues long. The V segment lost 2 bases and the J segment 8 bases; nucleotides outside the gene matches: 18. The CDR3, as DNA: TGTGCCAGCAGCTTACTACCTGGGGCTAGCGGGAGCGATTTGGATGAGCAGTTCTTC. As protein: CASSLLPGASGSDLDEQFF.